Following are 14 T cell receptor beta chains from one sample sequenced in a study of blood T cell repertoires in COVID-19. TCRdb's copy holds only in-frame clones and misses some; the assay was immunoSEQ multiplex PCR. The data show 90,000 to 150,000 clones, with 86% seen just once and approximately 8% held by the top ten. Specimen: peripheral blood. The receptor source for this set is a man between 65 and 80 years old who had recovered from COVID-19.

CDR3 in DNA: TGTGCCAGCTCACCACCATCCCCCAGGGGCAATCAGCCCCAGCATTTT. This encodes CASSPPSPRGNQPQHF. The chain employs TRBV18 and TRBJ1-5; perhaps TRBD1 as D (5 bases). This CDR3 region has 16 residues. Trimming took off 0 bases at V and 2 bases at J, with 11 bases between the two ends. Per germline, CDR1 KGHSH and CDR2 LQKENI.

The V gene is TRBV10-2, the J gene TRBJ2-1; 12 nucleotides agree with TRBD2. With V trimmed by 1 base and J by 10 bases, 11 bases remained unmatched. The CDR3 spans 17 residues. The germline V gene encodes CDR1 WSHSY and CDR2 SAAADI. In DNA form, the CDR3 reads TGCGCCAGCAGTGAGTTCAACCGCCGACTAGCGGGAGACGAGCAGTTCTTC. Its protein product is CASSEFNRRLAGDEQFF.

The V call is TRBV10-2, the J call TRBJ2-3; D gene unclear. Germline CDR1 is WSHSY and CDR2 is SAAADI. The CDR3 is made up of 11 amino acids. V dropped 6 bases and J dropped 6 bases, with 7 bases sitting between them. The CDR3 loop is CASSVRDTQYF. CDR3 coding DNA: TGCGCCAGCAGCGTCCGGGATACGCAGTATTTT.

The chain has TRBV4-2 and TRBJ1-4; 7 bases agree with TRBD1. The V gene end was trimmed by 4 bases and the J gene end by 5 bases; junction bases not matched to a gene: 13. The CDR3 is 17 amino acids. Per the germline V gene, CDR1 is LGHNA and CDR2 is YNFKEQ. The CDR3 protein is CASSPLTGTAQNEKLFF. DNA for the CDR3: TGTGCCAGCAGCCCCTTAACTGGGACAGCTCAAAATGAAAAACTGTTTTTT.

The V and J genes are TRBV7-6 and TRBJ2-7; 7 nucleotides align to TRBD2. The CDR3 totals 15 residues. Per germline, CDR1 SGHVS and CDR2 FNYEAQ. Losses at the gene ends were 0 bases for V and 1 base for J; bases not matched to a gene: 3. The CDR3 DNA sequence: TGTGCCAGCAGCTTAGCGGACGGGGGGTCCTACGAGCAGTACTTC. Translation gives CASSLADGGSYEQYF.

This clone appeared a few times. The rearrangement uses TRBV5-4 and TRBJ2-7; a weak D match, TRBD1 (6 bases). The germline V gene has CDR1 SGHNT and CDR2 YYREEE (reference sequence). Trimming left V 1 base short and J 3 bases short, with 11 bases between. There are 14 residues in the CDR3. CDR3 loop: CASSLSTGVYEQYF. CDR3 nucleotide sequence: TGTGCCAGCAGCTTGTCGACAGGAGTCTACGAGCAGTACTTC. The variable domain in full, with the rest retrieved from reference TRBV5-4 and TRBJ2-7, is ETGVTQSPTHLIKTRGQQVTLRCSSQSGHNTVSWYQQALGQGPQFIFQYYREEENGRGNFPPRFSGLQFPNYSSELNVNALELDDSALYLCASSLSTGVYEQYFGPGTRLTVT.

The count of this clone is one. The chain couples TRBV5-1 to TRBJ1-1; D ambiguous. This CDR3 spans 15 amino acids. Trimming left V 0 bases short and J 1 base short, with 10 bases between. In germline, CDR1 is SGHRS, CDR2 YFSETQ. The CDR3, as DNA: TGCGCCAGCAGCTTGGGGTCAGTCCGGAACACTGAAGCTTTCTTT. Translating it yields CASSLGSVRNTEAFF.

The rearrangement links TRBV27 to TRBJ2-7; TRBD1 might be the D (5 bases). Trimming stripped 8 bases from V and 1 base from J, with 15 bases between. Germline values: CDR1 MNHEY, CDR2 SMNVEV (reference sequence). There are 14 residues in the CDR3. CDR3 in amino acids: CASLKTGYSYEQYF. In DNA form, the CDR3 reads TGTGCCAGCCTAAAAACAGGTTATTCCTACGAGCAGTACTTC.

The V call is TRBV11-2, the J call TRBJ1-4; 7 bases line up with TRBD1. Trimming at V came to 5 bases and at J to 8 bases, leaving 5 bases not matched to a gene. The germline gives CDR1 SGHAT, CDR2 FQNNGV. The CDR3 extends over 13 amino acids. The CDR3, as DNA: TGTGCCAGCAGCCAGGGGGTTAGGGAAAAACTGTTTTTT. Translated: CASSQGVREKLFF.

The rearrangement joins TRBV10-3 to TRBJ1-4, with no clear D. CDR1 and CDR2 (germline): ENHRY, SYGVKD. V was cut by 11 bases and J by 5 bases, with 15 bases left in between. The CDR3 has 13 amino acids. For the CDR3, the DNA is TGTGCCGTGTCGTACAGCCTGAATGAAAAACTGTTTTTT. It specifies CAVSYSLNEKLFF.

The chain carries TRBV5-1 and TRBJ1-2, with 8 bases identical to TRBD1. CDR3 length: 16 residues. The J segment lost 5 bases and the V segment lost 1 base, leaving 10 bases of the junction unmatched. CDR1 SGHRS and CDR2 YFSETQ come from the germline V gene. CDR3 sequence: CASSLSQGQDPYGYTF. For the CDR3, the DNA is TGCGCCAGCAGCTTGTCACAGGGACAGGACCCATATGGCTACACCTTC.

The chain is built from TRBV24-1 and TRBJ2-3, with TRBD1 matching over 9 bases. Germline V gene lookup returns CDR1 KGHDR and CDR2 SFDVKD. This CDR3 has 16 residues. Trimming took 4 bases from V and 2 from J; bases not matched to a gene: 6. For the CDR3, the DNA is TGTGCCACCAGTGACACCGACAGGGGGGACACAGATACGCAGTATTTT. This gives the protein CATSDTDRGDTDTQYF.

This clone is a singleton in its sample. V is TRBV7-3 and J is TRBJ2-2; TRBD2 matches at 10 bases. The CDR3 is 16 amino acids. CDR1 and CDR2 from the germline V gene are SGHTA and FQGTGA. The junction had 6 bases not matched to a gene; V was cut back by 2 bases and J by 6 bases. CDR3 DNA sequence: TGTGCCAGCAGCTTATTTGCTAGCGGGAGCCCCGGGGAGCTGTTTTTT. This sequence encodes CASSLFASGSPGELFF.

The J gene is TRBJ2-1, the V gene TRBV5-4; 11 positions match TRBD2. Losses at the gene ends were 5 bases for V and 1 base for J; bases not matched to a gene: 2. CDR1 SGHNT and CDR2 YYREEE come from the germline V gene (reference sequence). The CDR3 has 15 residues. In DNA form, the CDR3 reads TGTGCCAGCAGTAGACTAGCGGGGTCCTACAATGAGCAGTTCTTC. Translation: CASSRLAGSYNEQFF.